This T cell receptor beta chain was recorded in a study of shared clonotypes between healthy human individuals. Terminally differentiated effector memory CD45RA+ cells were excluded by CCR7 positive selection of CD45RO-negative cells. Points on this clone: Its target is unknown.

Some clones are missing from TCRdb's copy, which holds only in-frame ones; the method was immunoSEQ multiplex PCR. The sample consists of 800,000 to 950,000 clones, 96% of them appearing once. Study observations and caveats: The study generally estimated greater richness for naive than memory subsets.

Germline V gene sequence: CDR1 SGDLS, CDR2 YYNGEE. Between the trimmed V and J ends, which lost 5 bases and 4 bases, there was a span of 15 bases. The CDR3 covers 14 residues. The gene calls are TRBV9 and TRBJ1-2, with D hard to call. The sequenced sample was naive CD8+ T cells sorted from blood. The TCR sequence derives from a man aged 25-45 years in good health. The CDR3 coding sequence is TGTGCCAGCAGGGGAAGGTCATGGGGCTATGGCTACACCTTC. Translated, it gives CASRGRSWGYGYTF.